Below are 5 T cell receptor beta chains sequenced from a single sample in a study of OX40 agonist ivuxolimab in advanced cancers. The assay was immunoSEQ multiplex PCR, and TCRdb's table has in-frame clones only and misses some. The repertoire holds 55,000 to 75,000 clones, with roughly 88% as singletons. Sequenced material: CD4+ or CD8+ T cells sorted from blood, taken in a trial of the OX40 agonist ivuxolimab. The receptor set was obtained from an adult with an advanced solid tumor such as melanoma, head and neck, liver or kidney cancer.

This chain joins TRBV2 and TRBJ2-3; tentative D call: TRBD2 (5 bases). Germline assignment: CDR1 SNHLY and CDR2 FYNNEI. Trimming left V 5 bases short and J 0 bases short, with 12 bases between. The CDR3 has 15 residues. The CDR3 DNA follows: TGTGCCAGCAGTAGTCGGGGTACTAGCACAGATACGCAGTATTTT. It yields the protein CASSSRGTSTDTQYF. The complete variable domain, with remaining parts taken from reference TRBV2 and TRBJ2-3, reads EPEVTQTPSHQVTQMGQEVILRCVPISNHLYFYWYRQILGQKVEFLVSFYNNEISEKSEIFDDQFSVERPDGSNFTLKIRSTKLEDSAMYFCASSSRGTSTDTQYFGPGTRLTVL.

This rearrangement joins TRBV9 to TRBJ2-1; 8 bases agree with TRBD2. Germline lookup yields CDR1 SGDLS and CDR2 YYNGEE. This CDR3 spans 15 amino acids. The V and J ends lost 0 bases and 7 bases, in that order; junction bases with no gene match: 6. The CDR3 nucleotides are TGTGCCAGCAGCGTAGACCAGCGGGAGCGGAATGAGCAGTTCTTC. Its protein is CASSVDQRERNEQFF.

V gene TRBV7-9 combines with J gene TRBJ2-5; possible D gene TRBD2, 5 bases. V was shortened by 3 bases and J by 7 bases, with 12 bases between the two germline ends. Per germline, CDR1 SEHNR and CDR2 FQNEAQ (reference sequence). This CDR3 contains 13 residues. The DNA of the CDR3 is TGTGCCAGCAGCTTGGCGGGCCTGTGGACCCAGTACTTC. Translating gives CASSLAGLWTQYF.

The chain links TRBV19 to TRBJ2-1; 11 bases line up with TRBD2. V dropped 1 base and J dropped 4; count of bases not matched to a gene: 9. Germline V gene data show CDR1 as LNHDA and CDR2 as SQIVND (reference sequence). The CDR3 extends over 18 amino acids. CDR3 region: CASSIVGTSGGKYNEQFF. The CDR3 DNA is TGTGCCAGTAGTATAGTCGGGACTAGCGGAGGGAAGTACAATGAGCAGTTCTTC.

This rearrangement joins TRBV28 to TRBJ1-3; D is perhaps TRBD1 (5 bases). From germline, CDR1 is MDHEN and CDR2 SYDVKM. The CDR3 extends over 16 amino acids. Trimming took off 4 bases at V and 0 bases at J, with 13 bases between the two ends. The DNA of the CDR3 is TGTGCCAGCAGTTCCGCCGGTGACAGCTCTGGAAACACCATATATTTT. Residues: CASSSAGDSSGNTIYF.